Each of the 2 T cell receptor beta chains below was sequenced from the same sample in a study of blood T cells in healthy people across ages (dated by TCRdb to the mid-2010s). The method behind the library was 5' RACE. The instrument given in TCRdb is Illumina HiSeq 2500. A second PCR of about 6 to 11 cycles was performed with a sample-barcoded 5' primer and a J-beta primer mix. TCRdb took the public reads, trimmed them with fastp at Q25, ran MiXCR for clone calling and kept in-frame beta chains. Entries that share a CDR3 protein sequence are merged under the most common genes and DNA. This sample holds under 2 million distinct CDR3 sequences; approximately 32% were observed only once. Jointly, the top ten make up about 10% of the sample. Sequences were obtained from blood. The receptor set was obtained from a woman in her twenties or thirties in good health.

Ten or more counts support this clonotype. The chain couples TRBV7-2 to TRBJ2-5; 9 bases align to TRBD1. The CDR3 extends over 16 amino acids. The V gene end was trimmed by 8 bases and the J gene end by 0 bases; junction bases not matched to a gene: 10. Germline-derived CDR1 and CDR2 are SGHTA and FQGNSA. The CDR3 DNA sequence: TGTGCCAGCGCCACAGGACAGGGGAGACACCAAGAGACCCAGTACTTC. This sequence encodes CASATGQGRHQETQYF.

Comments on this clonotype: A much larger clone lies a single base off, so this may be a read error. The V call is TRBV20-1, the J call TRBJ1-2; D unclear. Trimming stripped 5 bases from V and 3 bases from J, with 10 bases between. This CDR3 is 12 amino acids long. CDR1 and CDR2 (germline): DFQATT, SNEGSKA (reference sequence). The CDR3 protein is CSAGGGDYGYTF. The CDR3, as DNA: TGCAGTGCTGGTGGAGGTGACTATGGCTACACCTTC.